These 13 T cell receptor beta chains were sequenced from one sample in a study of blood T cell repertoires in COVID-19. Produced via immunoSEQ multiplex PCR; TCRdb's table is partial and in-frame only. The sample lists under 300,000 clones; 82% were seen once. The sequencing input was peripheral blood. The receptor source for this set is a woman aged 60-70 years with active or convalescent COVID-19.

The chain carries TRBV11-2 and TRBJ1-2, with D maybe TRBD1 (5 bases). Germline V gene lookup returns CDR1 SGHAT and CDR2 FQNNGV. V lost 6 bases, J lost 3 bases, and 14 bases lay in between. CDR3 length: 14 residues. The CDR3 protein is CASRLGGSDYGYTF. The CDR3 DNA reads TGTGCCAGCAGACTGGGGGGGTCGGACTATGGCTACACCTTC.

The V and J genes are TRBV7-8 and TRBJ2-7; D is unclear. The V and J ends lost 1 base and 3 bases respectively, with 7 bases between them. The CDR3 length is 13 residues. Per the germline V gene, CDR1 is SGHVS and CDR2 is FQNEAQ. CDR3 in DNA: TGTGCCAGCAGCTTAGGGCCCAACTACGAGCAGTACTTC. Amino acids: CASSLGPNYEQYF.

DNA of the CDR3: TGTGCCAGCAGCCGGAGCCCTCCCGCTCGGACCGGGGAGCTGTTTTTT. Translating it yields CASSRSPPARTGELFF. The chain is built from TRBV5-8 and TRBJ2-2; D uncertain. This CDR3 has 16 residues. The germline V and J ends were trimmed by 4 bases and 5 bases, with 18 bases remaining between them. Germline V gene sequence: CDR1 SGHTS, CDR2 YDEGEE.

The CDR3 sequence: CASSLIDRFNQPQHF. The CDR3 DNA sequence: TGTGCCAGCAGCTTGATAGACAGATTCAATCAGCCCCAGCATTTT. This chain connects TRBV5-5 to TRBJ1-5, with D perhaps TRBD1 (5 bases). The CDR3 has 15 residues. Trimming cost V 1 base and J 3 bases, with 11 bases left between them. Germline CDR1 reads SGHKS; CDR2 reads YYEKEE (reference sequence).

The J gene is TRBJ1-2, the V gene TRBV29-1; D gene unclear. V was pared by 0 bases and J by 8 bases, with 10 bases between. Germline loops: CDR1 SQVTM, CDR2 ANQGSEA. The CDR3 runs 12 residues. The CDR3 DNA follows: TGCAGCGTTGAAGATTCGGGTTCGGGCTACACCTTC. Protein: CSVEDSGSGYTF.

The chain has TRBV5-1 and TRBJ1-5; TRBD1 is a possible D gene (5 bases). Germline CDR1 and CDR2: SGHRS and YFSETQ. CDR3 size: 14 residues. V dropped 4 bases and J dropped 5 bases, with 13 bases sitting between them. DNA for the CDR3: TGCGCCAGCAGCCCGGGGGGAGGGGATCAGCCCCAGCATTTT. This translates into CASSPGGGDQPQHF.

This chain joins TRBV5-4 and TRBJ1-2, with D maybe TRBD1 (5 bases). This CDR3 comprises 13 residues. With 4 bases removed from V and 8 bases from J, the gap between germline ends came to 15 bases. Germline loops: CDR1 SGHNT, CDR2 YYREEE (reference sequence). The CDR3 loop reads CASSLLGGGGYTF. DNA of the CDR3: TGTGCCAGCAGCCTGCTGGGGGGAGGAGGCTACACCTTC. The full variable domain, in which reference TRBV5-4 and TRBJ1-2 provide the parts outside the CDR3, is ETGVTQSPTHLIKTRGQQVTLRCSSQSGHNTVSWYQQALGQGPQFIFQYYREEENGRGNFPPRFSGLQFPNYSSELNVNALELDDSALYLCASSLLGGGGYTFGSGTRLTVV.

The chain uses TRBV4-3 and TRBJ2-1, with 9 bases aligning to TRBD2. The CDR3 spans 15 residues. Germline CDR1 and CDR2: LGHNA and YSLEER. J was trimmed by 9 bases and V by 1 base; bases with no gene match: 7. The CDR3 DNA sequence: TGCGCCAGCAGCCAAGTGGCGGGGGGGCAGGTTGAGCAGTTCTTC. Its protein is CASSQVAGGQVEQFF.

This clone was picked up one time. V is TRBV27 and J is TRBJ2-5; TRBD1 matches at 7 bases. V dropped 6 bases and J dropped 2; count of bases not matched to a gene: 6. This CDR3 is built from 14 residues. Per germline, CDR1 MNHEY and CDR2 SMNVEV (reference sequence). CDR3 nucleotides: TGTGCCAGCAGCTATTTGGGACAGCAAGAGACCCAGTACTTC. Amino acids: CASSYLGQQETQYF.

This chain connects TRBV7-2 to TRBJ1-2; the match to TRBD1 covers 8 bases. The CDR3 length is 14 residues. Germline lookup yields CDR1 SGHTA and CDR2 FQGNSA. V lost 3 bases, J lost 2 bases, and 2 bases stayed unmatched. CDR3: CASSLTGVNYGYTF. CDR3 DNA sequence: TGTGCCAGCAGCTTGACAGGGGTGAACTATGGCTACACCTTC.

The chain carries TRBV5-1 and TRBJ2-7, with 11 positions matching TRBD1. The CDR3 runs 14 residues. V shed 3 bases and J 4 bases; nucleotides not matched to a gene: 3. The germline CDR1 and CDR2 sequences are SGHRS and YFSETQ. The CDR3 sequence: CASSWGTGGYEQYF. Here the CDR3 DNA reads TGCGCCAGCAGCTGGGGGACAGGGGGTTACGAGCAGTACTTC.

Here the CDR3 DNA reads TGCGCCAGCACCACAGGTCCCCCCTCCTACGAGCAGTACTTC. Residues: CASTTGPPSYEQYF. The rearrangement joins TRBV5-1 to TRBJ2-7, with a tentative D call TRBD1 (5 bases). This CDR3 contains 14 residues. Germline lookup yields CDR1 SGHRS and CDR2 YFSETQ. The ends were cut back, 6 bases at V and 0 bases at J, with 13 bases in the middle.

The gene calls are TRBV7-2 and TRBJ2-2, with TRBD2 matching over 7 bases. The CDR3 is 14 amino acids. V dropped 6 bases and J dropped 4; count of bases not matched to a gene: 5. Germline CDR1 and CDR2: SGHTA and FQGNSA. DNA of the CDR3: TGTGCCAGCAGACCGAGCGGGACCACCGGGGAGCTGTTTTTT. Translation: CASRPSGTTGELFF.